This TCR beta chain stems from a study of response to subunit inactivated influenza vaccine. The CDR3 runs 14 residues. Per the germline V gene, CDR1 is SGHDT and CDR2 is YYEEEE. The V end lost 4 bases, the J end lost 4 bases, and 12 bases lay between the germline ends. A single record per CDR3 protein comes from TCRdb applying MiXCR to the RT-PCR reads. This table holds roughly 550,000 distinct CDR3 sequences, around a quarter found once. This clonotype came up a few times. This sample was also put to use in a study of T cells expressing NK-cell markers. That work adds: As the method of synthesis, 5'RACE template switching with UMIs yielded TCR beta cDNA. The TCR beta repertoires were obtained from sorted CD3+CD56+NKG2C+, CD3+CD56+NKG2C- and CD3+CD56-NKG2C+ T cells. More than five donors showed dominant NKG2C+ clonotypes comprising about 1.0-8% of their CD8+ T cells. Whether expanded NKG2C+ T cell clones recognized HCMV stayed uncertain.

The sequencing used CD4+ T cells sorted from PBMCs, collected 11 to 12 days after vaccination. The origin of this receptor is a man aged 50 to 60 who received an inactivated influenza vaccine. The V gene is TRBV5-6, the J gene TRBJ2-1, with D perhaps matching TRBD1 or TRBD2 (5 bases each). CDR3 protein: CASSPGPGYNEQFF. The CDR3, as DNA: TGTGCCAGCAGCCCGGGACCCGGATACAATGAGCAGTTCTTC.